This T cell receptor beta chain originates from a study of T cells in localized non-small cell lung cancer. The study, taken as a whole, reports: Sequencing was limited to one tumor region, leaving the possibility of heterogeneity open. Adjacent lung was found to contain a median approximately 62 of the top 100 tumor clones.

TCRdb's table, derived via immunoSEQ multiplex PCR, lists solely in-frame clones and lacks some. This table holds under 100,000 clones, 88% found once. This clone appeared a single time. Antigen specificity is unknown. The material sequenced was peripheral blood, taken before any cancer treatment. This TCR derives from a woman aged 40-69 years with stage I squamous cell lung carcinoma.

CDR3 sequence (DNA): TGTGCCACCAGCAGAGCGGGCGGGGGGGTCACTGAAGCTTTCTTT. Translating it yields CATSRAGGGVTEAFF. This chain links TRBV15 with TRBJ1-1; tentatively, D is TRBD1 (5 bases). CDR1 and CDR2 from the germline V gene are LNHNV and YYDKDF (reference sequence). The germline V and J ends were trimmed by 1 base and 4 bases, with 13 bases remaining between them. The CDR3 has 15 residues.